This TCR beta chain was sequenced during a study of cytomegalovirus exposure and HLA in healthy donors. On this clone itself: What it binds is not known.

PCR involved 60 Vbeta and 13 Jbeta primers. Profiling relied on immunoSEQ multiplex PCR, and the TCRdb table lists in-frame clones only, not all of them. The sample includes some 84,000 clones. V was shortened by 0 bases and J by 6 bases, with 11 bases between the two germline ends. Germline V gene lookup returns CDR1 MNHEY and CDR2 SVGAGI. This CDR3 is built from 14 residues. Regarding the study as a whole: Later analysis identified several of the most significant clusters that appeared linked to common viral pathogens. While the bulk of TCR sequences proved rare, some public TCRs turned up in many donors.

The sample consisted of PBMCs. J is TRBJ1-1 and V is TRBV6-5; D gene uncertain. The receptor comes from a man in his fifties or sixties in good health and CMV-seronegative. CDR3 sequence: CASSYSTLFAEAFF. The CDR3 nucleotides read TGTGCCAGCAGTTACTCAACATTGTTCGCTGAAGCTTTCTTT.